These T cell receptor beta chains were read from a single sample in a study of Ad26.COV2.S vaccination and SARS-CoV-2 variants. Clones were sequenced by immunoSEQ multiplex PCR, and TCRdb holds only the in-frame ones, with some missing. Of some 250,000 clones listed, approximately 88% are singletons. This specimen consisted of peripheral blood, obtained in a trial of Ad26.COV2.S vaccine versus placebo. These TCRs come from a person between 18 and 60 years old who received the Ad26.COV2.S COVID-19 vaccine or a placebo. CDR3s include the opening cysteine and the closing phenylalanine or tryptophan. A D gene is named only where the DNA matches it firmly. Clone sizes are given selectively: once, few, many, or a class where the clone is expanded.

D gene: -
J gene: TRBJ2-7
V gene: TRBV2
clone size: -
CDR3 DNA: TGTGCCAGCAAGGGGAGAGAGTACGAGCAGTACTTC
CDR3 protein: CASKGREYEQYF

D gene: TRBD1
J gene: TRBJ2-1
V gene: TRBV5-1
clone size: -
CDR3 DNA: TGCGCCAGCTCCAGCCGGACAGGGGCGTTAGGGGCTGAGCAGTTCTTC
CDR3 protein: CASSSRTGALGAEQFF

D gene: -
J gene: TRBJ1-2
V gene: TRBV5-1
clone size: -
CDR3 DNA: TGCGCCAGCAGCAACCCCGGGACGGAACCGGTCTACACCTTC
CDR3 protein: CASSNPGTEPVYTF

D gene: -
J gene: TRBJ1-6
V gene: TRBV6-5
clone size: -
CDR3 DNA: TGTGCCAGCAGGGGGACGGGGGGAAATTCACCCCTCCACTTT
CDR3 protein: CASRGTGGNSPLHF

D gene: TRBD2
J gene: TRBJ2-1
V gene: TRBV4-3
clone size: -
CDR3 DNA: TGCGCCAGCAGCCAAGTGGTGGGAGGGCCGGATGAGCAGTTCTTC
CDR3 protein: CASSQVVGGPDEQFF

D gene: -
J gene: TRBJ2-2
V gene: TRBV9
clone size: -
CDR3 DNA: TGTGCCAGCAGCGTAGCACTTAACACCGGGGAGCTGTTTTTT
CDR3 protein: CASSVALNTGELFF

D gene: -
J gene: TRBJ2-1
V gene: TRBV18
clone size: -
CDR3 DNA: TGTGCCAGCTCACTGCTAGCTTCGGATGAGCAGTTCTTC
CDR3 protein: CASSLLASDEQFF

D gene: -
J gene: TRBJ2-1
V gene: TRBV19
clone size: -
CDR3 DNA: TGTGCCAGTAGTATAAGCCACCTTTACAATGAGCAGTTCTTC
CDR3 protein: CASSISHLYNEQFF

D gene: -
J gene: TRBJ1-4
V gene: TRBV18
clone size: -
CDR3 DNA: TGTGCCAGCTCACGTAAGGGGGACCATAATGAAAAACTGTTTTTT
CDR3 protein: CASSRKGDHNEKLFF

D gene: TRBD1
J gene: TRBJ2-5
V gene: TRBV24-1
clone size: -
CDR3 DNA: TGTGCCACCAGTGATTTGTGGGACAGGGAAGAGACCCAGTACTTC
CDR3 protein: CATSDLWDREETQYF

D gene: -
J gene: TRBJ1-1
V gene: TRBV18
clone size: -
CDR3 DNA: TGTGCCAGCTCACCAAAAACAGGAATAAACACTGAAGCTTTCTTT
CDR3 protein: CASSPKTGINTEAFF

D gene: -
J gene: TRBJ2-7
V gene: TRBV4-1
clone size: few
CDR3 DNA: TGCGCCAGCAGCCGCGTGTACCCGGCAGAACGCTCCTACGAGCAGTACTTC
CDR3 protein: CASSRVYPAERSYEQYF

D gene: -
J gene: TRBJ2-4
V gene: TRBV19
clone size: once
CDR3 DNA: TGTGCCAGTAGAAAGGGCCAAAACATTCAGTACTTC
CDR3 protein: CASRKGQNIQYF

D gene: -
J gene: TRBJ2-1
V gene: TRBV30
clone size: -
CDR3 DNA: TGTGCCTGGAAAAGCCCGGCAGCCGAGCAGTTCTTC
CDR3 protein: CAWKSPAAEQFF

D gene: -
J gene: TRBJ1-2
V gene: TRBV2
clone size: many
CDR3 DNA: TGTGCCAGCAGTGACTCAGGCTTGAGCTATGGCTACACCTTC
CDR3 protein: CASSDSGLSYGYTF

D gene: -
J gene: TRBJ1-2
V gene: TRBV6-5
clone size: few
CDR3 DNA: TGTGCCAGCAGTTACTCGATTGATCCAGCTAACTATGGCTACACCTTC
CDR3 protein: CASSYSIDPANYGYTF

D gene: TRBD1
J gene: TRBJ1-6
V gene: TRBV7-8
clone size: -
CDR3 DNA: TGTGCCAGCAGCCCGGACAGGGGCCTCCTCCACTTT
CDR3 protein: CASSPDRGLLHF

D gene: -
J gene: TRBJ1-4
V gene: TRBV10-3
clone size: -
CDR3 DNA: TGTGCCATCAGAGAGGGACGGATTAATGAAAAACTGTTTTTT
CDR3 protein: CAIREGRINEKLFF

D gene: -
J gene: TRBJ1-2
V gene: TRBV28
clone size: -
CDR3 DNA: TGTGCCAGCAGTTTATATCCCGAGATCCGGTACTATGGCTACACCTTC
CDR3 protein: CASSLYPEIRYYGYTF

D gene: -
J gene: TRBJ2-7
V gene: TRBV7-8
clone size: -
CDR3 DNA: TGTGCCAGCAGCTTAACCAGGGCGGTGGGAGAGCAGTACTTC
CDR3 protein: CASSLTRAVGEQYF

D gene: TRBD1
J gene: TRBJ2-5
V gene: TRBV5-1
clone size: -
CDR3 DNA: TGCGCCAGCAGGATCGAGACAGGGCTGGCCGCGAAGACCCAGTACTTC
CDR3 protein: CASRIETGLAAKTQYF

D gene: TRBD2
J gene: TRBJ2-2
V gene: TRBV28
clone size: -
CDR3 DNA: TGTGCCAGCAGTCCAAGGACTAGCAAAGTTACGAACACCGGGGAGCTGTTTTTT
CDR3 protein: CASSPRTSKVTNTGELFF

D gene: -
J gene: TRBJ2-1
V gene: TRBV19
clone size: many
CDR3 DNA: TGTGCCAGTAGTATATTCGGCGTCCCCTACAATGAGCAGTTCTTC
CDR3 protein: CASSIFGVPYNEQFF

D gene: -
J gene: TRBJ2-7
V gene: TRBV27
clone size: -
CDR3 DNA: TGTGCCAGCAGTTCTGGGGGGAGTGTAAGCGAGCAGTACTTC
CDR3 protein: CASSSGGSVSEQYF

D gene: -
J gene: TRBJ2-1
V gene: TRBV9
clone size: -
CDR3 DNA: TGTGCCAGCAGCAGCAGGGGTTATGAGCAGTTCTTC
CDR3 protein: CASSSRGYEQFF

D gene: TRBD2
J gene: TRBJ2-1
V gene: TRBV13
clone size: -
CDR3 DNA: TGTGCCAGCAGCCTCCGTGCGGGAGGTCCCTACAATGAGCAGTTCTTC
CDR3 protein: CASSLRAGGPYNEQFF

D gene: -
J gene: TRBJ1-1
V gene: TRBV9
clone size: -
CDR3 DNA: TGTGCCAGCAGCGTAGCACCGGCCCGGGACACTGAAGCTTTCTTT
CDR3 protein: CASSVAPARDTEAFF

D gene: -
J gene: TRBJ1-1
V gene: TRBV11-2
clone size: -
CDR3 DNA: TGTGCCAGCAGCTTAGGGGCTGGAGGAGCTTTCTTT
CDR3 protein: CASSLGAGGAFF

D gene: -
J gene: TRBJ2-5
V gene: TRBV7-2
clone size: -
CDR3 DNA: TGTGCCAGCAGCTTAGGACGGACCCAAGAGACCCAGTACTTC
CDR3 protein: CASSLGRTQETQYF

D gene: -
J gene: TRBJ2-3
V gene: TRBV7-8
clone size: -
CDR3 DNA: TGTGCCAGCAGCTTAAGGCTTAAGGACACTGGCACAGATACGCAGTATTTT
CDR3 protein: CASSLRLKDTGTDTQYF

D gene: TRBD2
J gene: TRBJ2-7
V gene: TRBV5-1
clone size: -
CDR3 DNA: TGCGCCAGCAGCTTGGCGGGAGGGCCTTCGGGCCACGAGCAGTACTTC
CDR3 protein: CASSLAGGPSGHEQYF

D gene: TRBD1
J gene: TRBJ2-3
V gene: TRBV7-3
clone size: -
CDR3 DNA: TGTGCCAGCAGCAAAACGGGACAGGGATCAGATACGCAGTATTTT
CDR3 protein: CASSKTGQGSDTQYF

D gene: -
J gene: TRBJ1-4
V gene: TRBV19
clone size: -
CDR3 DNA: TGTGCCAGTAGTACCAGGGTCTCAACTAATGAAAAACTGTTTTTT
CDR3 protein: CASSTRVSTNEKLFF

D gene: -
J gene: TRBJ2-3
V gene: TRBV28
clone size: once
CDR3 DNA: TGTGCCAGCAGTTTAGGAGGGGCGGGTTCGGATACGCAGTATTTT
CDR3 protein: CASSLGGAGSDTQYF

D gene: -
J gene: TRBJ2-3
V gene: TRBV7-8
clone size: -
CDR3 DNA: TGTGCCAGCGGAGAACTCACAGATACGCAGTATTTT
CDR3 protein: CASGELTDTQYF

D gene: -
J gene: TRBJ1-1
V gene: TRBV6-5
clone size: -
CDR3 DNA: TGTGCCAGCAGTATATACAGGGACCCGAACACTGAAGCTTTCTTT
CDR3 protein: CASSIYRDPNTEAFF

D gene: -
J gene: TRBJ2-5
V gene: TRBV11-2
clone size: -
CDR3 DNA: TGTGCCAGCAGCCCCCCCCCGGGGGAACAGTACTTC
CDR3 protein: CASSPPPGEQYF

D gene: -
J gene: TRBJ1-6
V gene: TRBV28
clone size: -
CDR3 DNA: TGTGCCAGCAGTTTAAGTGTGAGGGACGATTCACCCCTCCACTTT
CDR3 protein: CASSLSVRDDSPLHF

D gene: -
J gene: TRBJ1-1
V gene: TRBV6-5
clone size: -
CDR3 DNA: TGTGCCAGCAGTTACTACCGGGGTGCTGAAGCTTTCTTT
CDR3 protein: CASSYYRGAEAFF

D gene: TRBD1
J gene: TRBJ2-1
V gene: TRBV7-9
clone size: -
CDR3 DNA: TGTGCCAGCAGTTTCGGGACAGGGTTCGATGAGCAGTTCTTC
CDR3 protein: CASSFGTGFDEQFF

D gene: -
J gene: TRBJ1-1
V gene: TRBV29-1
clone size: -
CDR3 DNA: TGCAGCGGCGAAAGTGGAGTAGGGTGGATCACTGAAGCTTTCTTT
CDR3 protein: CSGESGVGWITEAFF

D gene: -
J gene: TRBJ1-4
V gene: TRBV19
clone size: -
CDR3 DNA: TGTGCCAGTAGTAGGCAGATTAATGAAAAACTGTTTTTT
CDR3 protein: CASSRQINEKLFF

D gene: TRBD1
J gene: TRBJ2-7
V gene: TRBV7-6
clone size: -
CDR3 DNA: TGTGCCAGCAGCTTTCTACCGGACAGGGGATACGAGCAGTACTTC
CDR3 protein: CASSFLPDRGYEQYF

D gene: -
J gene: TRBJ1-5
V gene: TRBV7-2
clone size: -
CDR3 DNA: TGTGCCAGCAGTTACAGGGAGAGGCAGCCCCAGCATTTT
CDR3 protein: CASSYRERQPQHF

D gene: TRBD1
J gene: TRBJ1-6
V gene: TRBV6-6
clone size: -
CDR3 DNA: TGTGCCAGCAGCCGACCCGGGACAGGCAGATCACCCCTCCACTTT
CDR3 protein: CASSRPGTGRSPLHF

D gene: -
J gene: TRBJ2-2
V gene: TRBV30
clone size: -
CDR3 DNA: TGTGCCTGGAGTGTAACCCCCCCTACCAGGGTGTATACCGGGGAGCTGTTTTTT
CDR3 protein: CAWSVTPPTRVYTGELFF

D gene: TRBD2
J gene: TRBJ2-3
V gene: TRBV29-1
clone size: -
CDR3 DNA: TGCAGCGTTGTCAAGCGGGGATCCACAGATACGCAGTATTTT
CDR3 protein: CSVVKRGSTDTQYF

D gene: TRBD1
J gene: TRBJ1-1
V gene: TRBV7-3
clone size: -
CDR3 DNA: TGTGCCAGCAGCCTAACCGGGACAGAGGTGAACACTGAAGCTTTCTTT
CDR3 protein: CASSLTGTEVNTEAFF

D gene: -
J gene: TRBJ1-2
V gene: TRBV28
clone size: -
CDR3 DNA: TGTGCCAGCAGTTTAGGGGGAGGGCATCGCGGCTACACCTTC
CDR3 protein: CASSLGGGHRGYTF

D gene: TRBD1
J gene: TRBJ1-1
V gene: TRBV2
clone size: few
CDR3 DNA: TGTGCCAGCAGTGTTGGCAGGGGGAGCACTGAAGCTTTCTTT
CDR3 protein: CASSVGRGSTEAFF

D gene: -
J gene: TRBJ2-7
V gene: TRBV2
clone size: -
CDR3 DNA: TGTGCCAGCAGTGAGTACGAGCAGTACTTC
CDR3 protein: CASSEYEQYF

D gene: -
J gene: TRBJ2-5
V gene: TRBV11-2
clone size: -
CDR3 DNA: TGTGCCAGCAGCTTAGAGGGGCCTCAAACCCAGTACTTC
CDR3 protein: CASSLEGPQTQYF

D gene: TRBD1
J gene: TRBJ1-5
V gene: TRBV30
clone size: -
CDR3 DNA: TGTGCCTGGAGTAGCCAGGACAGGGGAGATCAGCCCCAGCATTTT
CDR3 protein: CAWSSQDRGDQPQHF

D gene: TRBD1
J gene: TRBJ2-2
V gene: TRBV7-9
clone size: -
CDR3 DNA: TGTGCCAGCAGCCTTCAGGGGGCGAACGGGGAGCTGTTTTTT
CDR3 protein: CASSLQGANGELFF

D gene: -
J gene: TRBJ2-1
V gene: TRBV15
clone size: -
CDR3 DNA: TGTGCCACCAGCAGAGGGAGGGGGATAGGTGAGCAGTTCTTC
CDR3 protein: CATSRGRGIGEQFF